Shown below are 4 T cell receptor beta chains from a single sample sequenced in a study of human T cells and chemical hapten exposure. Regarding time point: patch test 1, 2 weeks after DPC sensitization. Treatment described: therapeutic diphenylcyclopropenone sensitization with weekly scalp DPC. TCRdb itself ran the RACE reads through MiXCR, one entry per CDR3 protein. The repertoire holds about 69,000 distinct CDR3 sequences, with approximately 35% as singletons. The material sequenced was whole blood, taken in connection with sensitization to the hapten diphenylcyclopropenone (DPC). Every receptor here comes from a man between 35 and 55 years old with alopecia areata. Some clones in this sample may be carry-over from other donors' samples.

The chain has TRBV6-6 and TRBJ1-4; D gene ambiguous. This CDR3 is built from 15 residues. Trimming removed 7 bases from V and 5 bases from J, with 17 bases in between. CDR1 is MNHNY, CDR2 SVGAGI, per germline (reference sequence). The CDR3 sequence: CASKIDPAANEKLFF. The CDR3, as DNA: TGTGCCAGCAAAATTGACCCCGCGGCCAATGAAAAACTGTTTTTT.

The rearrangement joins TRBV6-6 to TRBJ1-2; TRBD1 agrees at 8 bases. After removal of 5 bases from V and 3 bases from J, the junction contained 2 bases not matched to a gene. Germline CDR1 is MNHNY and CDR2 is SVGAGI (reference sequence). There are 13 residues in the CDR3. CDR3 sequence: CASSPTGDYGYTF. The CDR3 DNA reads TGTGCCAGCAGTCCGACAGGGGACTATGGCTACACCTTC.

This rearrangement joins TRBV2 to TRBJ1-2; maybe TRBD1 (6 bases). Germline V gene lookup returns CDR1 SNHLY and CDR2 FYNNEI. Trimming shortened V by 3 bases and J by 8 bases, and 16 bases separated the two germline ends. The CDR3 is 14 residues long. CDR3 DNA sequence: TGTGCCAGCAGTGACGGAGACAGGATGGCAGGCTACACCTTC. Translating it yields CASSDGDRMAGYTF. Combining the CDR3 with reference TRBV2 and TRBJ1-2 gives the whole variable domain EPEVTQTPSHQVTQMGQEVILRCVPISNHLYFYWYRQILGQKVEFLVSFYNNEISEKSEIFDDQFSVERPDGSNFTLKIRSTKLEDSAMYFCASSDGDRMAGYTFGSGTRLTVV.

This clonotype was counted only a few times. The V and J genes are TRBV28 and TRBJ1-4; 7 positions match TRBD1. The V gene's germline CDR1 is MDHEN and CDR2 SYDVKM. V shed 8 bases, J shed 4 bases, and the junction held 4 bases outside the gene matches. The CDR3 extends over 13 amino acids. The CDR3 DNA reads TGTGCCAGCTCCGGGACAGTTAATGAAAAACTGTTTTTT. It codes for CASSGTVNEKLFF.